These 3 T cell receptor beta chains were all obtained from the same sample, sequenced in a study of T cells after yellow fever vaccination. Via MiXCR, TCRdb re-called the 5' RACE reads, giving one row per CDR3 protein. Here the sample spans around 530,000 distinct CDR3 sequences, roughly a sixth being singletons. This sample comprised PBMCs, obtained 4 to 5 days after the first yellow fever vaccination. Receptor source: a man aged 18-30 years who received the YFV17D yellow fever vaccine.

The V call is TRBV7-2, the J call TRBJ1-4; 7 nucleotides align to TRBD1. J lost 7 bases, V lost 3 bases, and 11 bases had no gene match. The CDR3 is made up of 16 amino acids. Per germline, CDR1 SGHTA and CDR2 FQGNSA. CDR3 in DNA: TGTGCCAGCAGCTTGCAATCCAGGGGGAATGGTGAAAAACTGTTTTTT. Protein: CASSLQSRGNGEKLFF.

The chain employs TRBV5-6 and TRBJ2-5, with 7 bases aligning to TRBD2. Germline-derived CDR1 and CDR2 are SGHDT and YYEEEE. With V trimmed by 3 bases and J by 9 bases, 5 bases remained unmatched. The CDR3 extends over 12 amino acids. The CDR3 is CASSSLGGAQYF. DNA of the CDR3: TGTGCCAGCAGCTCGCTGGGGGGGGCCCAGTACTTC.

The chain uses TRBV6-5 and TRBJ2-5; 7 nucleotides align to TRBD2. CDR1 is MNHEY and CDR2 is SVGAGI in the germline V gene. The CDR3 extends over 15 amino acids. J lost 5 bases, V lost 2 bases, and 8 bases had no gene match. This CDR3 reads CASSYGIGGGETQYF. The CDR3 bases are TGTGCCAGCAGTTACGGGATCGGGGGAGGGGAGACCCAGTACTTC.